These 20 T cell receptor beta chains came from one sample sequenced in a study of CD8 T cells in Susac syndrome. The RNA, about 0.45 to 1 ug, was put through reverse transcription using random hexamers. TCRdb used MiXCR to reprocess the immunoSEQ multiplex PCR reads, holding one entry per CDR3 protein. The sample has about 110,000 distinct CDR3 sequences; around 95% are singletons. Input material: CD4+ T cells from PBMCs. These receptors came from a human donor in good health.

This clonotype was counted a single time. The chain couples TRBV6-5 to TRBJ2-1; D uncertain. Germline V CDR1 and CDR2: MNHEY, SVGAGI. The CDR3 extends over 13 amino acids. Deletions cut 6 bases from V and 8 bases from J, with 14 bases between. CDR3 DNA sequence: TGTGCCAGCAGCCGAGCGCTTCAACATGAGCAGTTCTTC. It is translated as CASSRALQHEQFF.

This clonotype was recorded once. J is TRBJ2-7 and V is TRBV28; D is possibly TRBD1 (5 bases). Trimming took off 5 bases at V and 1 base at J, with 15 bases between the two ends. This CDR3 has 15 amino acids. CDR1 is MDHEN and CDR2 is SYDVKM in the germline V gene. The CDR3 loop is CASSGDRKLSYEQYF. CDR3 DNA: TGTGCCAGCAGTGGAGACAGAAAACTTTCCTACGAGCAGTACTTC.

V usage is TRBV28 and J usage is TRBJ1-6; D possibly corresponds to TRBD1 (5 bases). From germline, CDR1 is MDHEN and CDR2 SYDVKM. The CDR3 has 16 amino acids. V lost 5 bases to trimming and J lost 11 bases, with 22 bases between them. The DNA of the CDR3 is TGTGCCAGCAGTACTAGGGGACGGAAAAGTGGGGCACCCCTCCACTTT. Translating gives CASSTRGRKSGAPLHF. Full variable domain (remainder filled in from reference TRBV28 and TRBJ1-6): DVKVTQSSRYLVKRTGEKVFLECVQDMDHENMFWYRQDPGLGLRLIYFSYDVKMKEKGDIPEGYSVSREKKERFSLILESASTNQTSMYLCASSTRGRKSGAPLHFGNGTRLTVT.

The chain recombines TRBV7-9 with TRBJ2-7, with D maybe TRBD2 (6 bases). V was pared by 1 base and J by 7 bases, with 11 bases between. The germline V gene encodes CDR1 SEHNR and CDR2 FQNEAQ (reference sequence). CDR3 length: 13 residues. Here the CDR3 DNA reads TGTGCCAGCAGCTTAGATTGGGGAGGAGAGCAGTACTTC. It encodes CASSLDWGGEQYF.

This clonotype was detected only once. V gene TRBV19 combines with J gene TRBJ2-7, with D perhaps given as TRBD1 or TRBD2 (5 bases each). Trimming pared 6 bases from V and 3 bases from J, leaving 15 bases between. CDR1 is LNHDA and CDR2 is SQIVND in the germline V gene (reference sequence). The CDR3 runs 14 residues. The CDR3, as DNA: TGTGCCAGTAGCCGAGGATGGGGGTTCTACGAGCAGTACTTC. Its translation is CASSRGWGFYEQYF.

V usage is TRBV18 and J usage is TRBJ2-7; 8 nucleotides line up with TRBD1. V was pared by 4 bases and J by 5 bases, with 4 bases of the junction left unmatched. This CDR3 contains 13 residues. CDR1 KGHSH and CDR2 LQKENI come from the germline V gene. In nucleotides, the CDR3 is TGTGCCAGCTCACTCGACAGGGGCGACGAGCAGTACTTC. Translated, it gives CASSLDRGDEQYF.

This chain connects TRBV10-3 to TRBJ1-1, with 7 bases aligning to TRBD1. Germline trimming cut 3 bases from V and 0 bases from J; bases unmatched to any gene: 1. This CDR3 spans 14 amino acids. From germline, CDR1 is ENHRY and CDR2 SYGVKD. CDR3 region: CAISDQGVNTEAFF. As DNA, the CDR3 is TGTGCCATCAGTGATCAGGGGGTGAACACTGAAGCTTTCTTT.

In nucleotides, the CDR3 is TGTGCCAGCAGCGGGAGGGTCTCTGGAAACACCATATATTTT. Translation gives CASSGRVSGNTIYF. The rearrangement joins TRBV3-1 to TRBJ1-3, with D unresolved. CDR3 length: 14 amino acids. V was shortened by 5 bases and J by 0 bases, with 8 bases between the two germline ends. Germline values: CDR1 LGHDT, CDR2 YNNKEL (reference sequence).

The rearrangement uses TRBV10-3 and TRBJ1-1, with D maybe TRBD1 (5 bases). Per the germline V gene, CDR1 is ENHRY and CDR2 is SYGVKD. Trimming cost V 4 bases and J 4 bases, with 7 bases left between them. CDR3 size: 12 residues. The CDR3 loop is CAISVGTTEAFF. Here the CDR3 DNA reads TGTGCCATCAGTGTTGGGACCACTGAAGCTTTCTTT.

The J gene is TRBJ2-2, the V gene TRBV15; 7 bases agree with TRBD2. CDR1 and CDR2 (germline): LNHNV, YYDKDF (reference sequence). The V gene end was trimmed by 0 bases and the J gene end by 8 bases; junction bases not matched to a gene: 6. The CDR3 loop spans 15 amino acids. This CDR3 is CATSREPGGWGELFF. CDR3 coding DNA: TGTGCCACCAGCAGAGAGCCGGGAGGCTGGGGGGAGCTGTTTTTT. Supplemented by reference TRBV15 and TRBJ2-2, the full variable domain reads DAMVIQNPRYQVTQFGKPVTLSCSQTLNHNVMYWYQQKSSQAPKLLFHYYDKDFNNEADTPDNFQSRRPNTSFCFLDIRSPGLGDTAMYLCATSREPGGWGELFFGEGSRLTVL.

The rearrangement joins TRBV7-2 to TRBJ2-5, with D perhaps matching TRBD1 or TRBD2 (5 bases each). CDR1 is SGHTA, CDR2 FQGNSA, per germline. V lost 5 bases, J lost 2 bases, and 12 bases lay in between. The CDR3 length is 14 residues. The CDR3 sequence is CASSRPGAQETQYF. DNA of the CDR3: TGTGCCAGCAGCAGGCCCGGGGCTCAAGAGACCCAGTACTTC.

V gene TRBV15 combines with J gene TRBJ2-3; TRBD2 aligns across 14 bases. This CDR3 region has 21 residues. Germline lookup yields CDR1 LNHNV and CDR2 YYDKDF (reference sequence). Trimming removed 5 bases from V and 4 bases from J; junction bases left unmatched: 20. The CDR3 region is CATSLRFRGFGTSGSSDTQYF. The CDR3 nucleotides read TGTGCCACCAGCCTACGATTCCGCGGATTCGGGACTAGCGGGAGTTCAGATACGCAGTATTTT.

The chain employs TRBV9 and TRBJ2-7, with a tentative D call TRBD1 (5 bases). This CDR3 is built from 15 residues. Germline-derived CDR1 and CDR2 are SGDLS and YYNGEE. V was pared by 3 bases and J by 0 bases, with 13 bases between. In nucleotides, the CDR3 is TGTGCCAGCAGCGCCGACAGCGCTAGCTCCTACGAGCAGTACTTC. Protein sequence: CASSADSASSYEQYF.

The genes are TRBV5-1 and TRBJ1-1, with D possibly being TRBD1 (6 bases). Trimming cost V 1 base and J 5 bases, with 12 bases left between them. The CDR3 extends over 14 amino acids. CDR1 is SGHRS, CDR2 YFSETQ, per germline. CDR3 protein: CASSLQQGMTEAFF. The CDR3 DNA reads TGCGCCAGCAGCTTGCAGCAGGGGATGACTGAAGCTTTCTTT.

The chain links TRBV27 to TRBJ1-2; D is undetermined. There are 15 residues in the CDR3. CDR1 is MNHEY and CDR2 is SMNVEV in the germline V gene (reference sequence). Trimming stripped 4 bases from V and 7 bases from J, with 19 bases between. The CDR3 DNA reads TGTGCCAGCAGTTCCCGGGTAGGGAATGAACGTGGCTACACCTTC. Amino acid sequence: CASSSRVGNERGYTF.

The chain has TRBV15 and TRBJ2-3; no clear D gene. V gave up 0 bases and J gave up 1 base, with 11 bases separating them. The CDR3 has 16 amino acids. CDR1 is LNHNV, CDR2 YYDKDF, per germline (reference sequence). The CDR3 spells CATSREVVGGTDTQYF. CDR3 coding DNA: TGTGCCACCAGCAGAGAGGTTGTTGGGGGCACAGATACGCAGTATTTT.

The chain couples TRBV20-1 to TRBJ1-1; D possibly corresponds to TRBD1 (5 bases). V dropped 3 bases and J dropped 2 bases, with 13 bases sitting between them. Germline V gene lookup returns CDR1 DFQATT and CDR2 SNEGSKA (reference sequence). This CDR3 has 14 amino acids. The CDR3: CSASTGPLNTEAFF. The CDR3, as DNA: TGCAGTGCTAGTACGGGACCGCTAAACACTGAAGCTTTCTTT.

This clonotype was seen only once. The chain is built from TRBV7-2 and TRBJ2-4; 7 bases map to TRBD1. CDR3 length equals 14 residues. J was trimmed by 9 bases and V by 4 bases; bases with no gene match: 9. CDR1 and CDR2 (germline): SGHTA, FQGNSA. CDR3 region: CASSSGTVNVIQYF. CDR3 sequence (DNA): TGTGCCAGCAGCTCTGGGACAGTAAATGTCATTCAGTACTTC.

This chain connects TRBV13 to TRBJ2-1; TRBD2 is a possible D gene (5 bases). The V gene's germline CDR1 is PRHDT and CDR2 FYEKMQ (reference sequence). This CDR3 is 12 amino acids long. V was pared by 1 base and J by 12 bases, with 10 bases between. CDR3 bases: TGTGCCAGCAGCTTAGTCGGTGGGAGGCAGTTCTTC. Translating gives CASSLVGGRQFF.

The chain links TRBV3-1 to TRBJ2-7; TRBD1 aligns across 8 bases. Trimming at V came to 0 bases and at J to 4 bases, leaving 5 bases not matched to a gene. CDR3 length: 15 amino acids. Germline CDR1 is LGHDT and CDR2 is YNNKEL (reference sequence). CDR3 coding DNA: TGTGCCAGCAGCCAAGATCGGACAGGGAGGTACGAGCAGTACTTC. It encodes CASSQDRTGRYEQYF.